Following are 31 T cell receptor beta chains from one sample sequenced in a study of long-term antiretroviral therapy in people with HIV. Running of the v3.0 immunoSEQ assay took place at survey level. Sequencing was performed with immunoSEQ multiplex PCR; in TCRdb, only in-frame clones are kept and a portion is missing. The profile shows about 15,000 clones, roughly 75% of them singletons. Sequencing used unsorted PBMCs, obtained 1.5 years before starting antiretroviral therapy. The receptors stem from a woman aged 45-60 years with HIV.

This chain connects TRBV2 to TRBJ1-2, with a weak D call TRBD1 (5 bases). This CDR3 spans 16 amino acids. CDR1 and CDR2 from the germline V gene are SNHLY and FYNNEI. The V gene lost 3 bases and the J gene lost 3 bases, with 17 bases spanning the gap. The DNA of the CDR3 is TGTGCCAGCAGTGAGGAGGTAGAAGGGGTAGACTATGGCTACACCTTC. Amino acid sequence: CASSEEVEGVDYGYTF.

CDR3 in DNA: TGTGCCAGCAGCCCATCCCGGACGGCGAACACCGGGGAGCTGTTTTTT. Translation: CASSPSRTANTGELFF. The V gene is TRBV7-2, the J gene TRBJ2-2; the D is unclear. Germline CDR1 is SGHTA and CDR2 is FQGNSA. This CDR3 has 16 residues. The V and J ends lost 5 bases and 0 bases respectively, with 13 bases between them.

The chain joins TRBV30 to TRBJ1-1; D is unresolved. This CDR3 has 15 amino acids. V gave up 2 bases and J gave up 0 bases, with 13 bases separating them. From germline, CDR1 is GTSNPN and CDR2 SVGIG (reference sequence). CDR3 coding DNA: TGTGCCTGGAGTACCCTAGACCGCCTGAACACTGAAGCTTTCTTT. It encodes CAWSTLDRLNTEAFF. Full variable domain (rest looked up from reference TRBV30 and TRBJ1-1): SQTIHQWPATLVQPVGSPLSLECTVEGTSNPNLYWYRQAAGRGLQLLFYSVGIGQISSEVPQNLSASRPQDRQFILSSKKLLLSDSGFYLCAWSTLDRLNTEAFFGQGTRLTVV.

The J gene is TRBJ1-4, the V gene TRBV27, with 8 bases that match TRBD1. The J segment lost 3 bases and the V segment lost 5 bases, leaving 5 bases of the junction unmatched. In germline, CDR1 is MNHEY, CDR2 SMNVEV (reference sequence). The CDR3 runs to 15 residues. The CDR3 DNA reads as TGTGCCAGCAGTCCGACAGGGGCGGCTAATGAAAAACTGTTTTTT. Amino acids: CASSPTGAANEKLFF.

This chain uses TRBV11-3 with TRBJ2-7; TRBD2 matches 8 bases. The CDR3 spans 16 residues. CDR1 is SGHNT, CDR2 YENEEA, per germline. The junction had 13 bases not matched to a gene; V was cut back by 5 bases and J by 4 bases. Written as DNA, the CDR3 is TGTGCCAGCAGCCTAACTGCGCCGGGGGGGATTTACGAGCAGTACGTC. This sequence encodes CASSLTAPGGIYEQYV.

The rearrangement joins TRBV7-9 to TRBJ2-4; D is unresolved. The CDR3 covers 14 residues. Trimming removed 8 bases at V and 0 bases at J, with 11 bases between. Germline V gene data show CDR1 as SEHNR and CDR2 as FQNEAQ (reference sequence). CDR3 loop: CASGAPLAKNIQYF. The DNA for the CDR3 is TGTGCCAGCGGTGCGCCTTTAGCCAAAAACATTCAGTACTTC.

The table lists this clone with a few counts. This sequence joins TRBV7-2 and TRBJ1-6; D not certain. V lost 3 bases and J lost 7, with 13 bases in between. This CDR3 contains 15 residues. Germline V CDR1 and CDR2: SGHTA, FQGNSA. CDR3 in amino acids: CASSLTQPGNSPLHF. The DNA for the CDR3 is TGTGCCAGCAGCTTGACCCAACCGGGGAATTCACCCCTCCACTTT.

The chain is built from TRBV5-4 and TRBJ1-1, with D possibly TRBD1 on 5 matching bases. The CDR3 has 13 residues. Germline CDR1 and CDR2: SGHNT and YYREEE (reference sequence). The germline V and J ends were trimmed by 3 bases and 4 bases, with 10 bases remaining between them. The CDR3 loop is CASSWGGITEAFF. CDR3 nucleotide sequence: TGTGCCAGCAGCTGGGGGGGGATCACTGAAGCTTTCTTT.

This rearrangement joins TRBV11-3 to TRBJ2-5, with no clear D. V was pared by 5 bases and J by 2 bases, with 12 bases between. Germline V CDR1 and CDR2: SGHNT, YENEEA. CDR3 length: 14 amino acids. CDR3 protein: CASSPTPGQETQYF. CDR3 coding DNA: TGTGCCAGCAGCCCAACCCCCGGACAAGAGACCCAGTACTTC. The full variable domain, its missing parts supplied by reference TRBV11-3 and TRBJ2-5, is EAGVVQSPRYKIIEKKQPVAFWCNPISGHNTLYWYLQNLGQGPELLIRYENEEAVDDSQLPKDRFSAERLKGVDSTLKIQPAELGDSAVYLCASSPTPGQETQYFGPGTRLLVL.

V is TRBV6-5 and J is TRBJ2-7; D may be TRBD1 (6 bases). Trimming stripped 4 bases from V and 2 bases from J, with 12 bases between. Germline CDR1 is MNHEY and CDR2 is SVGAGI. This CDR3 contains 14 residues. CDR3: CASSSSGVPYEQYV. CDR3 nucleotide sequence: TGTGCCAGCAGTTCCTCAGGGGTCCCCTACGAGCAGTACGTC.

By sample share, this clone is medium-sized. The same CDR3 also results from other DNA sequences found in this sample. The rearrangement links TRBV27 to TRBJ2-3; D unclear. Trimming removed 6 bases from V and 2 bases from J, with 6 bases in between. Per the germline V gene, CDR1 is MNHEY and CDR2 is SMNVEV (reference sequence). There are 12 residues in the CDR3. The CDR3 DNA sequence: TGTGCCAGCAGCCCTACCACAGATACGCAGTATTTT. Translating gives CASSPTTDTQYF.

This chain connects TRBV6-5 to TRBJ2-7; D perhaps matches TRBD1 (6 bases). The V gene lost 2 bases and the J gene lost 0 bases, with 14 bases spanning the gap. Germline CDR1 and CDR2: MNHEY and SVGAGI. This CDR3 has 16 residues. The CDR3: CASSYMAGQSSYEQYF. The CDR3 coding sequence is TGTGCCAGCAGTTACATGGCCGGACAGAGCTCCTACGAGCAGTACTTC.

The sample holds a few counts of this clone. J is TRBJ1-4 and V is TRBV4-1; 10 bases align to TRBD1. The CDR3 spans 16 residues. CDR1 is MGHRA and CDR2 is YSYEKL in the germline V gene. V was pared by 3 bases and J by 8 bases, with 9 bases of the junction left unmatched. CDR3 coding DNA: TGCGCCAGCAGCCAGGCCGGGACAGGGGAATACGAAAAACTGTTTTTT. It codes for CASSQAGTGEYEKLFF.

The V call is TRBV6-1, the J call TRBJ2-7; D is uncertain. Germline V CDR1 and CDR2: MNHNS, SASEGT. V dropped 3 bases and J dropped 9 bases, with 15 bases sitting between them. The CDR3 has 13 residues. The CDR3 DNA sequence: TGTGCCAGCAGTGATCCTAAACACAGCTGGCAGTACGTC. It encodes CASSDPKHSWQYV.

This rearrangement joins TRBV19 to TRBJ2-1, with 12 bases matching TRBD1. Germline V lookup: CDR1 LNHDA, CDR2 SQIVND (reference sequence). After removal of 5 bases from V and 9 bases from J, the junction contained 11 bases not matched to a gene. CDR3 size: 16 residues. CDR3 amino acids: CASSPLPGQGATEQFF. The CDR3, as DNA: TGTGCCAGTAGTCCTTTGCCGGGACAGGGGGCTACTGAGCAGTTCTTC. The whole variable domain, filled in from reference TRBV19 and TRBJ2-1, reads DGGITQSPKYLFRKEGQNVTLSCEQNLNHDAMYWYRQDPGQGLRLIYYSQIVNDFQKGDIAEGYSVSREKKESFPLTVTSAQKNPTAFYLCASSPLPGQGATEQFFGPGTRLTVL.

The V and J genes are TRBV11-2 and TRBJ2-3, with 8 bases matching TRBD1. J was trimmed by 3 bases and V by 2 bases; bases with no gene match: 4. The CDR3 runs 15 residues. Germline V CDR1 and CDR2: SGHAT, FQNNGV. CDR3 protein: CASSLRRQGTDTQYF. In DNA form, the CDR3 reads TGTGCCAGCAGCTTAAGGCGACAGGGGACAGATACGCAGTATTTT.

This clone came up once. The rearrangement uses TRBV11-3 and TRBJ2-1, with 12 bases matching TRBD2. The V gene end was trimmed by 5 bases and the J gene end by 9 bases; junction bases not matched to a gene: 14. Germline assignment: CDR1 SGHNT and CDR2 YENEEA. This CDR3 comprises 17 residues. CDR3 loop: CASSPAPPTSGGIEQFF. DNA of the CDR3: TGTGCCAGCAGCCCGGCCCCTCCTACTAGCGGGGGGATTGAGCAGTTCTTC. The full variable domain, rest sourced from reference TRBV11-3 and TRBJ2-1, is EAGVVQSPRYKIIEKKQPVAFWCNPISGHNTLYWYLQNLGQGPELLIRYENEEAVDDSQLPKDRFSAERLKGVDSTLKIQPAELGDSAVYLCASSPAPPTSGGIEQFFGPGTRLTVL.

V gene TRBV14 combines with J gene TRBJ1-5; D might be TRBD1 (5 bases). Germline assignment: CDR1 SGHDN and CDR2 FVKESK. The CDR3 loop spans 14 amino acids. V lost 1 base to trimming and J lost 4 bases, with 8 bases between them. The CDR3 nucleotides are TGTGCCAGCAGCCAAGGGGGGGGGAATCAGCCCCAGCATTTT. Its translation is CASSQGGGNQPQHF.

The chain combines TRBV19 with TRBJ2-1, with D tentatively TRBD1 (6 bases). V gave up 5 bases and J gave up 7 bases, with 15 bases separating them. The CDR3 runs 14 residues. Germline CDR1 and CDR2: LNHDA and SQIVND (reference sequence). DNA of the CDR3: TGTGCCAGTAGTCACGGACAGATTGTTAATGAGCAGTTCTTC. This codes for CASSHGQIVNEQFF. Drawing the rest from reference TRBV19 and TRBJ2-1, the complete variable domain is DGGITQSPKYLFRKEGQNVTLSCEQNLNHDAMYWYRQDPGQGLRLIYYSQIVNDFQKGDIAEGYSVSREKKESFPLTVTSAQKNPTAFYLCASSHGQIVNEQFFGPGTRLTVL.

The chain links TRBV6-5 to TRBJ1-6; 9 nucleotides line up with TRBD1. The trim removed 6 bases at V and 6 bases at J, leaving 6 bases unmatched. The CDR3 extends over 15 amino acids. CDR1 and CDR2 (germline): MNHEY, SVGAGI. The CDR3 sequence: CASRHDRGANSPLHF. In DNA, the CDR3 is TGTGCCAGCAGACACGACAGGGGGGCTAATTCACCCCTCCACTTT.

The chain links TRBV27 to TRBJ2-7; 10 bases line up with TRBD1. This CDR3 is 14 amino acids long. Germline V gives CDR1 MNHEY, CDR2 SMNVEV (reference sequence). V shed 4 bases and J 2 bases; nucleotides not matched to a gene: 2. CDR3 residues: CASSYGQGAYEQYF. CDR3 in DNA: TGTGCCAGCAGTTACGGACAGGGGGCCTACGAGCAGTACTTC.

The J gene is TRBJ2-1, the V gene TRBV9, with TRBD2 matching 8 bases. CDR3 length: 14 residues. CDR1 and CDR2 from the germline V gene are SGDLS and YYNGEE. The ends lost 9 bases at V and 4 bases at J; junction bases unmatched: 9. The CDR3 DNA reads TGTGCCACCTCAGCGGGGGAGTTTTACAATGAGCAGTTCTTC. Translation gives CATSAGEFYNEQFF.

The chain employs TRBV18 and TRBJ1-1, with 10 nucleotides matching TRBD1. Germline loops: CDR1 KGHSH, CDR2 LQKENI. V was pared by 8 bases and J by 2 bases, with 8 bases of the junction left unmatched. The CDR3 is made up of 15 amino acids. CDR3 loop: CASTRDRGRNTEAFF. CDR3 bases: TGTGCCAGCACCCGGGACAGGGGCCGCAACACTGAAGCTTTCTTT.

The chain uses TRBV9 and TRBJ2-4; tentative D call: TRBD2 (6 bases). CDR1 is SGDLS and CDR2 is YYNGEE in the germline V gene. The CDR3 is 18 residues long. Deletions cut 2 bases from V and 0 bases from J, with 18 bases between. In DNA form, the CDR3 reads TGTGCCAGCAGCGTGGGTAGCGGTAGTGCCTTAGCCAAAAACATTCAGTACTTC. It codes for CASSVGSGSALAKNIQYF.

The rearrangement uses TRBV7-9 and TRBJ2-1; 8 positions match TRBD2. The germline V gene has CDR1 SEHNR and CDR2 FQNEAQ (reference sequence). The CDR3 has 15 amino acids. V lost 1 base, J lost 7 bases, and 6 bases stayed unmatched. The CDR3 DNA is TGTGCCAGCAGCTTAGGCGGGGGGTCGCGGAATGAGCAGTTCTTC. This translates into CASSLGGGSRNEQFF.

CDR3 DNA sequence: TGTGCCAGCAGCTCAACGGGGACCTACAATGAGCAGTTCTTC. It specifies CASSSTGTYNEQFF. The chain has TRBV7-2 and TRBJ2-1, with D perhaps matching TRBD2 (5 bases). Germline V gene lookup returns CDR1 SGHTA and CDR2 FQGNSA. The germline V and J ends were trimmed by 4 bases and 2 bases, with 9 bases remaining between them. This CDR3 has 14 residues.

This chain uses TRBV5-4 with TRBJ2-5, with D hard to call. Deletions cut 0 bases from V and 2 bases from J, with 8 bases between. The CDR3 spans 14 residues. Per the germline V gene, CDR1 is SGHNT and CDR2 is YYREEE (reference sequence). The CDR3 here is CASSLGHLQETQYF. In DNA form, the CDR3 reads TGTGCCAGCAGCTTGGGGCATCTGCAAGAGACCCAGTACTTC.

This chain joins TRBV10-3 and TRBJ2-1, with D perhaps matching TRBD1 or TRBD2 (5 bases each). The CDR3 totals 13 residues. Trimming removed 3 bases from V and 6 bases from J, with 9 bases in between. CDR1 is ENHRY and CDR2 is SYGVKD in the germline V gene. CDR3 bases: TGTGCCATCAGTGATGAGGGGCCCAATGAGCAGTTCTTC. This encodes CAISDEGPNEQFF.

This chain uses TRBV5-1 with TRBJ1-4; possible D gene TRBD1, 5 bases. Germline V gene sequence: CDR1 SGHRS, CDR2 YFSETQ. V was pared by 4 bases and J by 0 bases, with 13 bases between. The CDR3 covers 16 residues. In nucleotides, the CDR3 is TGCGCCAGCAGCATCGGGACGCCCGCAACTAATGAAAAACTGTTTTTT. It encodes CASSIGTPATNEKLFF. Complete variable domain (other parts from reference TRBV5-1 and TRBJ1-4): KAGVTQTPRYLIKTRGQQVTLSCSPISGHRSVSWYQQTPGQGLQFLFEYFSETQRNKGNFPGRFSGRQFSNSRSEMNVSTLELGDSALYLCASSIGTPATNEKLFFGSGTQLSVL.

This chain uses TRBV7-8 with TRBJ2-2; no clear D. This CDR3 region has 16 residues. V was clipped by 2 bases and J by 3 bases, with 13 bases between them. CDR1 and CDR2 (germline): SGHVS, FQNEAQ. The CDR3 spells CASSLSVSFYTGELFF. CDR3 sequence (DNA): TGTGCCAGCAGCTTATCGGTTAGCTTCTACACCGGGGAGCTGTTTTTT.

The CDR3 region is CASSEEGYGYTF. The CDR3 region has the DNA TGTGCCAGCAGTGAGGAAGGCTATGGCTACACCTTC. This chain joins TRBV6-4 and TRBJ1-2; no firm D call. Trimming took 3 bases from V and 4 from J, leaving 6 bases between them. This CDR3 is built from 12 residues. Germline loops: CDR1 MRHNA, CDR2 SNTAGT.